This T cell receptor (beta chain) comes out of a study of cytomegalovirus exposure and HLA in healthy donors. Broader study findings: In an earlier analysis, about 90% or about 30%: the productive usage of most TCR beta V segments. It was shown in a later analysis that HLA-associated TCR beta chains were more clonally expanded than other, equally common chains. There were reportedly fewer N-insertions in an Asian-associated ancestry cluster than the approximately 670-donor mean, in a later analysis. Accurate prediction of most subjects' HLA-A and HLA-B alleles from TCR beta sequences was reported.

The study ran its PCR with 60 Vbeta and 13 Jbeta primers. Produced via immunoSEQ multiplex PCR; TCRdb's table is partial and in-frame only. The table for this sample gives 140,000 to 150,000 clones. As to this clone: Its cognate antigen is unknown.

The receptor was derived from a male donor in good health and CMV-seronegative. The sequencing input was PBMCs.

As DNA, the CDR3 is TGTGCCAGCAGCCAGAGGACAGGGCGAGGGGATACGCAGTATTTT. Translating gives CASSQRTGRGDTQYF. The chain employs TRBV7-9 and TRBJ2-3; 8 bases agree with TRBD1. Trimming removed 5 bases from V and 6 bases from J; junction bases left unmatched: 10. Germline-derived CDR1 and CDR2 are SEHNR and FQNEAQ (reference sequence). This CDR3 contains 15 residues.